This T cell receptor beta chain was identified in a study of blood T cell repertoires in COVID-19. Study overall: Collection of acute and convalescent COVID-19 samples took place in the United States, Italy and Spain.

The CDR3 length is 13 residues. V trimming: 7 bases; J trimming: 4 bases; junction bases outside the gene matches: 4. Germline CDR1 is SNHLY and CDR2 is FYNNEI. In the source study's methods: Amplifying reference gene primers gave estimates of nucleated cell counts. Some clones are missing from TCRdb's copy, which holds only in-frame ones; the method was immunoSEQ multiplex PCR. D and trimming come from the DNA, and the V and J calls and clone size come from that table. The sample consists of approximately 260,000 clones, over 80% of them appearing once. Sample: peripheral blood. The sequence was collected from a man in his 60s who had recovered from COVID-19. The genes are TRBV2 and TRBJ2-1; TRBD1 agrees at 7 bases. The CDR3 is CASNQGVYNEQFF. DNA for the CDR3: TGTGCCAGCAATCAGGGGGTATACAATGAGCAGTTCTTC.